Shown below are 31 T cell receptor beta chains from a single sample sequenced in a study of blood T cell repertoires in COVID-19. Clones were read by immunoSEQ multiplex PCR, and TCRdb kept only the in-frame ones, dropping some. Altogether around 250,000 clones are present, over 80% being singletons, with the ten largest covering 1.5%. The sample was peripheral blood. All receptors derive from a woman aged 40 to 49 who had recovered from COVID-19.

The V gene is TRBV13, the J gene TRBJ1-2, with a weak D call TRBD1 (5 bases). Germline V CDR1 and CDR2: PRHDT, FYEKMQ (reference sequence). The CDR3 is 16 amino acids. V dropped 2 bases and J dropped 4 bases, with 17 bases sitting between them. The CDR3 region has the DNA TGTGCCAGCAGCTTATTCGAACAGGAACCTTTCTATGGCTACACCTTC. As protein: CASSLFEQEPFYGYTF. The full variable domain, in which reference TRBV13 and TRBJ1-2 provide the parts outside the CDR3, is AAGVIQSPRHLIKEKRETATLKCYPIPRHDTVYWYQQGPGQDPQFLISFYEKMQSDKGSIPDRFSAQQFSDYHSELNMSSLELGDSALYFCASSLFEQEPFYGYTFGSGTRLTVV.

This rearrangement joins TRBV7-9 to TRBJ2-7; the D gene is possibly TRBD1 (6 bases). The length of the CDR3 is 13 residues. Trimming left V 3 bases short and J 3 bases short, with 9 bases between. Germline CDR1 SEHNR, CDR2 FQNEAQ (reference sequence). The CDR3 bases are TGTGCCAGCAGCTTCGGGACACTCTACGAGCAGTACTTC. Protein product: CASSFGTLYEQYF. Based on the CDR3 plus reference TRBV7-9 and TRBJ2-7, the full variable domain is DTGVSQNPRHKITKRGQNVTFRCDPISEHNRLYWYRQTLGQGPEFLTYFQNEAQLEKSRLLSDRFSAERPKGSFSTLEIQRTEQGDSAMYLCASSFGTLYEQYFGPGTRLTVT.

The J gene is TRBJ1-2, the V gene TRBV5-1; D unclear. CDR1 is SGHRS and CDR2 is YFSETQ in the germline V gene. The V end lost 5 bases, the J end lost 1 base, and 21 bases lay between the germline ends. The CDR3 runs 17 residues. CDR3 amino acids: CASSRRQYPDDNYGYTF. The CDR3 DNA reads TGCGCCAGCAGTCGTAGACAATATCCCGATGATAACTATGGCTACACCTTC. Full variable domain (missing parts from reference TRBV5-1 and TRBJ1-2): KAGVTQTPRYLIKTRGQQVTLSCSPISGHRSVSWYQQTPGQGLQFLFEYFSETQRNKGNFPGRFSGRQFSNSRSEMNVSTLELGDSALYLCASSRRQYPDDNYGYTFGSGTRLTVV.

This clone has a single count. The CDR3 loop reads CASSDDEGGDQPQHF. The CDR3 nucleotides read TGTGCCAGCAGTGATGATGAGGGCGGCGATCAGCCCCAGCATTTT. The chain employs TRBV2 and TRBJ1-5; D call uncertain. Germline lookup yields CDR1 SNHLY and CDR2 FYNNEI. The CDR3 loop spans 15 amino acids. The V end lost 3 bases, the J end lost 5 bases, and 14 bases lay between the germline ends. Filled out from reference TRBV2 and TRBJ1-5, the complete variable domain reads EPEVTQTPSHQVTQMGQEVILRCVPISNHLYFYWYRQILGQKVEFLVSFYNNEISEKSEIFDDQFSVERPDGSNFTLKIRSTKLEDSAMYFCASSDDEGGDQPQHFGDGTRLSIL.

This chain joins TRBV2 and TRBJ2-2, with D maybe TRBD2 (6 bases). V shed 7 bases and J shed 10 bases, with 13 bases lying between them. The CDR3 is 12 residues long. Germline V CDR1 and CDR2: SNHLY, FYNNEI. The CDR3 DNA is TGTGCCAGCACCCGGGAGTCGGAGGAGCTGTTTTTT. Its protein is CASTRESEELFF.

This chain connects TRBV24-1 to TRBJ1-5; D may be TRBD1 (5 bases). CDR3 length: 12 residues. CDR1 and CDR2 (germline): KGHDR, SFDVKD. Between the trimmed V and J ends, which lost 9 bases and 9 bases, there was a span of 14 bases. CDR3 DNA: TGTGCCACCTCCACCCCGGGGGGGCCCCAGCATTTT. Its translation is CATSTPGGPQHF.

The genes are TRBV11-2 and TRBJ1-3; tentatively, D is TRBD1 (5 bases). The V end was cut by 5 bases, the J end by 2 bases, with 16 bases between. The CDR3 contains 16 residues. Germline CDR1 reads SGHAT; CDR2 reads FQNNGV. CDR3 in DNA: TGTGCCAGCAGCCTACGCCGGGGGATCGCTGGAAACACCATATATTTT. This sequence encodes CASSLRRGIAGNTIYF.

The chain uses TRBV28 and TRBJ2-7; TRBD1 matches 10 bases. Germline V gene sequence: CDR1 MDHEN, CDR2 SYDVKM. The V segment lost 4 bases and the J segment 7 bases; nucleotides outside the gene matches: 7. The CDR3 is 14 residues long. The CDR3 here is CASSSGTGESEQYF. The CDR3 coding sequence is TGTGCCAGCAGTTCCGGGACAGGGGAGAGTGAGCAGTACTTC.

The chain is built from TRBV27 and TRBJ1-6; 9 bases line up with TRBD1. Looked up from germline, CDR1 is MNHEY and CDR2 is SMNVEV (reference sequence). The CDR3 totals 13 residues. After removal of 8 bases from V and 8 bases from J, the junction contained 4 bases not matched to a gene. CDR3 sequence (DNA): TGTGCCAGCGGACGGGACAGGGATTCACCCCTCCACTTT. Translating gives CASGRDRDSPLHF.

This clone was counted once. In nucleotides, the CDR3 is TGTGCCAGCAGCACTCCCGGGACAGGGGGCGACGAGCAGTACTTC. Protein product: CASSTPGTGGDEQYF. V usage is TRBV7-9 and J usage is TRBJ2-7, with 12 bases matching TRBD1. The V and J ends lost 5 bases and 5 bases, in that order; junction bases with no gene match: 7. The germline gives CDR1 SEHNR, CDR2 FQNEAQ (reference sequence). The CDR3 covers 15 residues.

DNA for the CDR3: TGTGCCAGCAGCTCTTCCGGGACAGGAAGAAACATTCAGTACTTC. This translates into CASSSSGTGRNIQYF. This rearrangement joins TRBV7-8 to TRBJ2-4; 8 bases agree with TRBD1. Trimming took 4 bases from V and 6 from J; bases not matched to a gene: 8. Germline-derived CDR1 and CDR2 are SGHVS and FQNEAQ. CDR3 length: 15 amino acids.

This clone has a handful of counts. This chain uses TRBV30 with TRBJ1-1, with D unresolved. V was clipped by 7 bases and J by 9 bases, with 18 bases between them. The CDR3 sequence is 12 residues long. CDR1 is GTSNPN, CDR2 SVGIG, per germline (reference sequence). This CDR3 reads CASDMGAKKAFF. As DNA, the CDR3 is TGTGCCTCAGACATGGGAGCTAAAAAAGCTTTCTTT.

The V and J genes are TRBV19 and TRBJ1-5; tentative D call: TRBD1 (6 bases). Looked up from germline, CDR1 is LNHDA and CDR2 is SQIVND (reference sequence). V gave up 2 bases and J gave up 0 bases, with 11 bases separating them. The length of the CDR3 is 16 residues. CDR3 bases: TGTGCCAGTAGTATAAACAGGGCGTCTAGCAATCAGCCCCAGCATTTT. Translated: CASSINRASSNQPQHF.

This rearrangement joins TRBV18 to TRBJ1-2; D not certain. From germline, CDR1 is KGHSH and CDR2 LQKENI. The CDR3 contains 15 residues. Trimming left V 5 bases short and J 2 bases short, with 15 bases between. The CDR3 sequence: CASSAVGETNYGYTF. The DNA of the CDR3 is TGTGCCAGCTCAGCCGTGGGAGAAACCAACTATGGCTACACCTTC.

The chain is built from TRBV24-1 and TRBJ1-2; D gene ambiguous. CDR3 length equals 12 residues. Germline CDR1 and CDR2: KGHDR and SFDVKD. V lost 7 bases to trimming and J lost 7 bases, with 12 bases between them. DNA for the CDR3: TGTGCCACCAGGTCCGACCTAGGTGGCTACACCTTC. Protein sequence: CATRSDLGGYTF.

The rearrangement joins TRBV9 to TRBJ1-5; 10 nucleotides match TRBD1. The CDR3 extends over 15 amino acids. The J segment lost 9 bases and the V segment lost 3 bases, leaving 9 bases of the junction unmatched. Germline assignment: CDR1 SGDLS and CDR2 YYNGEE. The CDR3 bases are TGTGCCAGCAGCGCGGGACAGGGGCAGGAGGGGCCCCAGCATTTT. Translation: CASSAGQGQEGPQHF.

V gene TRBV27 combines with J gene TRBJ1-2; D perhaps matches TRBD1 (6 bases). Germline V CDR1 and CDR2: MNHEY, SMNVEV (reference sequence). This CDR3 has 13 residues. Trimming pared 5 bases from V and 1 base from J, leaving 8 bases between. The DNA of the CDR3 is TGTGCCAGCAGTCGGACAGTTAACTATGGCTACACCTTC. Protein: CASSRTVNYGYTF.

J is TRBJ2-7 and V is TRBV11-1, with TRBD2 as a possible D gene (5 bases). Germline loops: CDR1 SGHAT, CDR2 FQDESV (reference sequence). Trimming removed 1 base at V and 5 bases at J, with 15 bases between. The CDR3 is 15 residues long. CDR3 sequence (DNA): TGTGCCAGCAGCTTAGATCCCGGACTCTTTGACGAGCAGTACTTC. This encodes CASSLDPGLFDEQYF.

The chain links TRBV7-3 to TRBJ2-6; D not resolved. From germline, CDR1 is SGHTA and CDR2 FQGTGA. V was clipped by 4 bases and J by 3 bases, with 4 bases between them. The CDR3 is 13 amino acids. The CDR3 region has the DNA TGTGCCAGCAGCTCCGGTGGGGCCAACGTCCTGACTTTC. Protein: CASSSGGANVLTF. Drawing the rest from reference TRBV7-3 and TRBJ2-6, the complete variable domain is GAGVSQTPSNKVTEKGKYVELRCDPISGHTALYWYRQSLGQGPEFLIYFQGTGAADDSGLPNDRFFAVRPEGSVSTLKIQRTERGDSAVYLCASSSGGANVLTFGAGSRLTVL.

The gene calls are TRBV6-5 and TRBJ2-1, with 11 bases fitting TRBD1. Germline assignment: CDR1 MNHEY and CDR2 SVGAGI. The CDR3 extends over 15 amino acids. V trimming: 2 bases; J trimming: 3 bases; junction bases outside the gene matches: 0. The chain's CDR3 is CASSYGTGGYNEQFF. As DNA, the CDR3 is TGTGCCAGCAGTTACGGGACAGGGGGCTACAATGAGCAGTTCTTC.

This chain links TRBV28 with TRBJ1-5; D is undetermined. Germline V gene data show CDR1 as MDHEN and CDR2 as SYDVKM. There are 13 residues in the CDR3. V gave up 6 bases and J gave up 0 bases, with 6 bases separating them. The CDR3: CASRADSNQPQHF. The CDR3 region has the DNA TGTGCCAGCAGAGCGGATAGCAATCAGCCCCAGCATTTT.

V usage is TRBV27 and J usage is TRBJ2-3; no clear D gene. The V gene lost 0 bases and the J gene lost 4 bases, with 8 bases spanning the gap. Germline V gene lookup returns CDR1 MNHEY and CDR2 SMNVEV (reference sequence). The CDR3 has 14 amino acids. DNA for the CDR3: TGTGCCAGCAGTTTATCGGTCACAGCAGATACGCAGTATTTT. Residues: CASSLSVTADTQYF.

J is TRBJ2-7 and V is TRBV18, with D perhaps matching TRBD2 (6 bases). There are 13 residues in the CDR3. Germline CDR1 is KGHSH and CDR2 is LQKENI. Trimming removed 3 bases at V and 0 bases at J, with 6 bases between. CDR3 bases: TGTGCCAGCTCACCGGGGGGCTCCTACGAGCAGTACTTC. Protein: CASSPGGSYEQYF.

The CDR3 spells CASSSQGGGSNQPQHF. In nucleotides, the CDR3 is TGTGCCAGCAGCTCGCAGGGGGGCGGAAGCAATCAGCCCCAGCATTTT. The chain carries TRBV7-9 and TRBJ1-5, with 7 bases that match TRBD1. Looked up from germline, CDR1 is SEHNR and CDR2 is FQNEAQ (reference sequence). The length of the CDR3 is 16 residues. V dropped 4 bases and J dropped 1; count of bases not matched to a gene: 7.

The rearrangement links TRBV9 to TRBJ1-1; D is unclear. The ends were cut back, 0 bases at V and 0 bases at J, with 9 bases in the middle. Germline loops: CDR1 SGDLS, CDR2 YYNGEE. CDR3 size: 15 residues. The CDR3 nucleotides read TGTGCCAGCAGCGTAGTAGGCGGAGTGAACACTGAAGCTTTCTTT. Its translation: CASSVVGGVNTEAFF. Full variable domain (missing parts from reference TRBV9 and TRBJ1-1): DSGVTQTPKHLITATGQRVTLRCSPRSGDLSVYWYQQSLDQGLQFLIQYYNGEERAKGNILERFSAQQFPDLHSELNLSSLELGDSALYFCASSVVGGVNTEAFFGQGTRLTVV.

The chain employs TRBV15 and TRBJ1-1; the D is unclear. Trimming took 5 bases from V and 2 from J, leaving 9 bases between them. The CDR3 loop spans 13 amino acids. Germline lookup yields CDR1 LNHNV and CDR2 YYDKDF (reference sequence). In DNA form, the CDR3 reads TGTGCCACCAGCCACCGAGGTAACACTGAAGCTTTCTTT. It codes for CATSHRGNTEAFF.

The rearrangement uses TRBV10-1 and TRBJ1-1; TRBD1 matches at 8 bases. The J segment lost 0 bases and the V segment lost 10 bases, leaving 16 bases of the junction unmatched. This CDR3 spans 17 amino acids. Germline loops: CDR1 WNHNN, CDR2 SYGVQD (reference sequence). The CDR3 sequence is CANPLSGWTGMNTEAFF. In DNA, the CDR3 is TGCGCCAACCCTTTGTCCGGATGGACAGGGATGAACACTGAAGCTTTCTTT.

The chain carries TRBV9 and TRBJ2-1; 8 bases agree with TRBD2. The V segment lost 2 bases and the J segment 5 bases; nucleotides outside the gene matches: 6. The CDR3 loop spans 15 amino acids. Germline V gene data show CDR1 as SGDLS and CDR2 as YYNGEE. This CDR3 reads CASSVIGGANNEQFF. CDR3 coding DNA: TGTGCCAGCAGCGTCATCGGGGGGGCCAACAATGAGCAGTTCTTC.

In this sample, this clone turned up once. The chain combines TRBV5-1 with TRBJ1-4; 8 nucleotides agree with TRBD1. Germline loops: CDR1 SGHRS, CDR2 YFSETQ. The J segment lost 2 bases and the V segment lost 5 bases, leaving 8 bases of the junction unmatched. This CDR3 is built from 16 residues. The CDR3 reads CASSSQGARTNEKLFF. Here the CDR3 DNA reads TGCGCCAGCAGTTCCCAGGGGGCTAGGACTAATGAAAAACTGTTTTTT.

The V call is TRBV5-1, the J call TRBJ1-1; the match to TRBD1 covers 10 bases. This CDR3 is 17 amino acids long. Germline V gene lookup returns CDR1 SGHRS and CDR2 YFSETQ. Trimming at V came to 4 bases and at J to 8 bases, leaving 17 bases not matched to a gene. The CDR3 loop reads CASSPGQGSEQWTEAFF. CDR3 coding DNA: TGCGCCAGCAGCCCGGGACAGGGGAGTGAACAGTGGACAGAAGCTTTCTTT.

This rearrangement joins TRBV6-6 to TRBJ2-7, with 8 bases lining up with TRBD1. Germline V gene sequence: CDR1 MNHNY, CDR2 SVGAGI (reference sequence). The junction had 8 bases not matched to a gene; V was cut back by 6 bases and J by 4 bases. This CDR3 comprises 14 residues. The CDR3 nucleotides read TGTGCCAGCAGACTGGGGACAGGACTGTACGAGCAGTACTTC. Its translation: CASRLGTGLYEQYF.